This T cell receptor beta chain comes out of a study of Graves' ophthalmopathy and Graves' hyperthyroidism. In this sample, this clonotype turned up many times. The authors amplified TCR beta CDR3 regions, and they did so from RNA transcripts for repertoire sequencing. An opening RT-PCR round employed HTBI primers and preceded a second-round multiplex PCR. TCRdb used MiXCR to reprocess the multiplex PCR reads, holding one entry per CDR3 protein. The data hold 170,000 or so distinct CDR3 sequences, with approximately 40% observed a single time. Sequencing was done on a sample of peripheral blood. The receptor was derived from a man aged 25-45 years with Graves' ophthalmopathy.

CDR3 residues: CASSTNFAASYEQYF. The CDR3 region has the DNA TGTGCCAGCAGTACTAACTTTGCGGCCTCCTACGAGCAGTACTTC. The V call is TRBV28, the J call TRBJ2-7; D uncertain. The CDR3 is 15 residues long. V lost 5 bases, J lost 0 bases, and 14 bases lay in between. Germline CDR1 and CDR2: MDHEN and SYDVKM.